This T cell receptor beta chain was identified in a study of cytomegalovirus exposure and HLA in healthy donors. This clone was found once. The CDR3 length is 14 residues. Trimming removed 5 bases from V and 4 bases from J; junction bases left unmatched: 5. Germline lookup yields CDR1 SGHAT and CDR2 FQNNGV. The PCR ran on 60 Vbeta and 13 Jbeta primers. Method: immunoSEQ multiplex PCR; TCRdb's copy keeps in-frame clones and lacks some. Of around 130,000 clones listed, 81% are singletons. The sequenced sample was PBMCs. The receptor's source is a man between 18 and 35 years old in good health and CMV-seronegative. This chain joins TRBV11-2 and TRBJ2-7, with TRBD1 identical over 10 bases. CDR3 protein: CASSPRQGAYEQYF. The CDR3 coding sequence is TGTGCCAGCAGCCCGAGACAGGGGGCTTACGAGCAGTACTTC.